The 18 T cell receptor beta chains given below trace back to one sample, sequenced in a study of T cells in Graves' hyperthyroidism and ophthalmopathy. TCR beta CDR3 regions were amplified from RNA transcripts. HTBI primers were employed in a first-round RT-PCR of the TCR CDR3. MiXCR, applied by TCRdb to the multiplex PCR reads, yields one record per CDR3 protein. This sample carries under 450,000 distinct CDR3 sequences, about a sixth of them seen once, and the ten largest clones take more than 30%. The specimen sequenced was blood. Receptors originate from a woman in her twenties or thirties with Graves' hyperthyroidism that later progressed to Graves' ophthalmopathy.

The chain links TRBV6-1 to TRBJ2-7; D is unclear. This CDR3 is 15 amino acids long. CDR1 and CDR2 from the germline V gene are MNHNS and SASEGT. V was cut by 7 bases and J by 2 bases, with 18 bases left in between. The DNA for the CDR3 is TGTGCCAGCAAAGATGGCTACTCGGGCCCCTACGAGCAGTACTTC. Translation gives CASKDGYSGPYEQYF.

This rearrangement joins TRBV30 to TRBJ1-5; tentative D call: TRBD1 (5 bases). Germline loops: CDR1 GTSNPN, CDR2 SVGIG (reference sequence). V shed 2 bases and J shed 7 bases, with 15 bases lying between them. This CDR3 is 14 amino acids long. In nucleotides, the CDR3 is TGTGCCTGGAGTCTCGGGCAGGGTGGGCAGCCCCAGCATTTT. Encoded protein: CAWSLGQGGQPQHF.

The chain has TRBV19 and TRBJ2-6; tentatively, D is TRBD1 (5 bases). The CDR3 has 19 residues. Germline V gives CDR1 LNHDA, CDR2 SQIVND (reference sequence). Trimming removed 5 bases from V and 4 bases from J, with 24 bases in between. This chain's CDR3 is CASSPLVQVGSSGANVLTF. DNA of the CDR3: TGTGCCAGTAGTCCCCTCGTACAGGTTGGGTCGTCCGGGGCCAACGTCCTGACTTTC.

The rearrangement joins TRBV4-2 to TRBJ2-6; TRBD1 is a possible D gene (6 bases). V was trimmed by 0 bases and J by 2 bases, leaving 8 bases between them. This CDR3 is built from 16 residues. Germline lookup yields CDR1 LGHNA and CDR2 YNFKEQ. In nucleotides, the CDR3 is TGTGCCAGCAGCCAAGATGGGACAACTGGGGCCAACGTCCTGACTTTC. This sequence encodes CASSQDGTTGANVLTF.

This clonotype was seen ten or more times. The CDR3 DNA reads TGCGCCAGCAGCTTGGGGGACCCCGTGGACGAGCAGTACTTC. It codes for CASSLGDPVDEQYF. The chain carries TRBV5-1 and TRBJ2-7; D assignment may be TRBD1 or TRBD2 (5 bases each). This CDR3 has 14 amino acids. Germline CDR1 and CDR2: SGHRS and YFSETQ. Trimming left V 0 bases short and J 5 bases short, with 12 bases between.

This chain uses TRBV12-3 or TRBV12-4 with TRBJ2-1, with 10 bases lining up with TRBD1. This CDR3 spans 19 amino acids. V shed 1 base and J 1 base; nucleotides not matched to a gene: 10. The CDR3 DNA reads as TGTGCCAGCAGTTTAGATGGGACAGGGGATCGGAGGTCCTACAATGAGCAGTTCTTC. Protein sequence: CASSLDGTGDRRSYNEQFF.

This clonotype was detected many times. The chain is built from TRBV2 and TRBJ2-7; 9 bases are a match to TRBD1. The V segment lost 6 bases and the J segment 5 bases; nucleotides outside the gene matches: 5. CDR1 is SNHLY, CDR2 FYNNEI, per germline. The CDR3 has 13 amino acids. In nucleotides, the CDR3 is TGTGCCAGCAGCCCTGGGGACAGGGACGAGCAGTACTTC. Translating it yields CASSPGDRDEQYF.

The CDR3 sequence is CARENSHIMRDRGKYNEQFF. In DNA form, the CDR3 reads TGCGCCAGAGAAAATAGCCATATAATGAGGGACAGGGGAAAATACAATGAGCAGTTCTTC. The chain is built from TRBV10-2 and TRBJ2-1, with TRBD1 matching 10 bases. Germline CDR1 is WSHSY and CDR2 is SAAADI. The trim removed 9 bases at V and 4 bases at J, leaving 24 bases unmatched. This CDR3 comprises 20 residues.

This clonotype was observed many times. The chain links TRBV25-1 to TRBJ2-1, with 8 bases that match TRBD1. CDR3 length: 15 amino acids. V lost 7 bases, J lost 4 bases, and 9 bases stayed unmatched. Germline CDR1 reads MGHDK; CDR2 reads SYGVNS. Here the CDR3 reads CASTPAGQEYNEQFF. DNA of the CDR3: TGTGCCAGCACGCCCGCGGGACAGGAATACAATGAGCAGTTCTTC.

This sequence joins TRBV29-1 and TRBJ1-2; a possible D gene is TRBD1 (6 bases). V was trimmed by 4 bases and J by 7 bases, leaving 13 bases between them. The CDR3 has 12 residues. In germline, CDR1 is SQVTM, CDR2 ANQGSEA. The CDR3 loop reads CSVGQGRVGYTF. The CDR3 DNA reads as TGCAGCGTTGGCCAGGGGCGGGTTGGCTACACCTTC.

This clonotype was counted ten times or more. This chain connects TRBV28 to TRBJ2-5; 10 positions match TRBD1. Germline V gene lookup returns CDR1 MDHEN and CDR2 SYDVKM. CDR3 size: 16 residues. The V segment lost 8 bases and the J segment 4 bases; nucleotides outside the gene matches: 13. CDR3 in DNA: TGTGCCAGCGCAACCAGGACAGGGGGGTTCGGAGAGACCCAGTACTTC. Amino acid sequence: CASATRTGGFGETQYF.

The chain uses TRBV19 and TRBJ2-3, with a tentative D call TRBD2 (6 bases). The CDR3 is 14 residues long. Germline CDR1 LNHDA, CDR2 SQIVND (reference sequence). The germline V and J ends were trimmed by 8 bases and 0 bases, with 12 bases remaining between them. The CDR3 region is CASEAGWSTDTQYF. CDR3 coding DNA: TGTGCCAGTGAGGCGGGGTGGAGCACAGATACGCAGTATTTT.

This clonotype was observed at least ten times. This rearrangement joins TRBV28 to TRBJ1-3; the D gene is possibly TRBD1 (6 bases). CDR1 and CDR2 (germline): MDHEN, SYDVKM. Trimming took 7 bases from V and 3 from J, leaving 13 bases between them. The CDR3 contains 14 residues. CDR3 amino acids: CASTQGTSGNTIYF. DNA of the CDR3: TGTGCCAGCACCCAAGGGACAAGTGGAAACACCATATATTTT.

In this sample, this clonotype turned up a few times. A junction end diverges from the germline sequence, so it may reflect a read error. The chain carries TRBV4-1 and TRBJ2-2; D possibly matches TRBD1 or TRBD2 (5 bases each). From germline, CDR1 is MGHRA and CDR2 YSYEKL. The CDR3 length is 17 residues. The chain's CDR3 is CASRQGLRDQGAGELFF. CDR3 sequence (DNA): TGCGCCAGCAGACAAGGGCTCCGGGACCAGGGAGCCGGGGAGCTGTTTTTT.

The DNA of the CDR3 is TGTGCCAGCAGCTCCGACTGGGACGCCTACGAGCAGTACTTC. Translation: CASSSDWDAYEQYF. The chain recombines TRBV5-6 with TRBJ2-7, with D possibly being TRBD1 or TRBD2 (5 bases each). The V end was cut by 3 bases, the J end by 2 bases, with 12 bases between. The CDR3 has 14 residues. CDR1 and CDR2 (germline): SGHDT, YYEEEE.

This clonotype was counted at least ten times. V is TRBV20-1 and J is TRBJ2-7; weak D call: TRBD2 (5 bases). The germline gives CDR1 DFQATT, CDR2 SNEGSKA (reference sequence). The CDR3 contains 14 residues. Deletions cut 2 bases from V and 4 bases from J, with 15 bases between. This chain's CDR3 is CSARMRGSTYEQYF. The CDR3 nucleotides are TGCAGTGCTAGAATGCGTGGGAGTACGTACGAGCAGTACTTC.

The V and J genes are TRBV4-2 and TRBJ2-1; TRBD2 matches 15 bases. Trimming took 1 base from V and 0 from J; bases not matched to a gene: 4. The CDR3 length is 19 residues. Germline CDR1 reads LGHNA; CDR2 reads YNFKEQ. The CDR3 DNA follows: TGTGCCAGCAGCCAAGGGTGGGGACTAGCGGGGGGCTCCTACAATGAGCAGTTCTTC. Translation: CASSQGWGLAGGSYNEQFF.

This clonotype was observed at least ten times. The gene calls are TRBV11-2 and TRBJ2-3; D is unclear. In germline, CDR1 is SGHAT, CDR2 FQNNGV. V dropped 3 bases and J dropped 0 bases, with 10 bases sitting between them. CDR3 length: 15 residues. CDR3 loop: CASSFRVSSTDTQYF. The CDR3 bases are TGTGCCAGCAGCTTCCGGGTCTCAAGCACAGATACGCAGTATTTT.